Listed below are T cell receptor beta chains from one sample, sequenced in a study of a mutant IDH1 vaccine in newly diagnosed glioma. The table came from immunoSEQ multiplex PCR; TCRdb's copy has only in-frame clones and leaves some out. Counted here are 80,000 to 100,000 clones, almost 85% occurring once; the ten biggest clones make up nearly 5.5%. The sequenced sample was PBMCs, obtained from a glioma patient treated with radiotherapy, temozolomide or both. These TCRs come from a man aged 40-55 years with glioma. Some clones in this sample may be carry-over from other donors' samples. CDR3s include the opening cysteine and the closing phenylalanine or tryptophan. A D gene is named only where the DNA matches it firmly. Clone size is not always given. Where it is, it says once, few, many or a class for expanded clones.

clone_size j_call v_call d_call cdr3_nt cdr3_aa
. TRBJ2-1 TRBV4-2 TRBD2 TGTGCCAGCAGCCGCGGGGGGCTTTACAATGAGCAGTTCTTC CASSRGGLYNEQFF
. TRBJ1-2 TRBV6-5 . TGTGCCAGCAGTTACCAGACAGCGGCAGCTGGCTACACCTTC CASSYQTAAAGYTF
. TRBJ2-5 TRBV2 . TGTGCCAGCGGGTACGGGGGCGCAGGGGGAGAGACCCAGTACTTC CASGYGGAGGETQYF
. TRBJ2-2 TRBV7-7 . TGTGCCAGCAGCACACAGGGCACCGGGGAGCTGTTTTTT CASSTQGTGELFF
. TRBJ2-5 TRBV27 . TGTGCCAGCACCTCCTTTGGGGAAGAGACCCAGTACTTC CASTSFGEETQYF
medium-sized TRBJ2-5 TRBV27 TRBD2 TGTGCCAGCAGTTTGAACCCGCCTCCTAGCGGGGGTTATCAAGAGACCCAGTACTTC CASSLNPPPSGGYQETQYF
. TRBJ1-1 TRBV18 . TGTGCCAGCTCCCTCGACAGGAACACTGAAGCTTTCTTT CASSLDRNTEAFF
. TRBJ2-2 TRBV10-1 . TGCGCCAGCAGTGGGGGGCCGAACACCGGGGAGCTGTTTTTT CASSGGPNTGELFF
. TRBJ2-7 TRBV18 TRBD2 TGTGCCAGCTCCCCATCAGCGGGGTCTTACGAGCAGTACTTC CASSPSAGSYEQYF
. TRBJ2-3 TRBV15 TRBD2 TGTGCCACCAGCGCAACGTTAGGACTAGACACAGATACGCAGTATTTT CATSATLGLDTDTQYF
few TRBJ1-4 TRBV7-6 . TGTGCCAGCAGCTTAGCGCTTAAGGGGGCAACTAATGAAAAACTGTTTTTT CASSLALKGATNEKLFF
. TRBJ2-1 TRBV7-8 TRBD1 TGTGCCAGCAGCTTAGGACAGGGAGATGAGCAGTTCTTC CASSLGQGDEQFF
. TRBJ1-2 TRBV29-1 . TGCAGCGTTGAAGTGGGGTCTCCTCGGGCGGACTATGGCTACACCTTC CSVEVGSPRADYGYTF
few TRBJ1-3 TRBV2 . TGTGCCAGCAGTGAAGCTTGGCGGTCGTCTGGAAACACCATATATTTT CASSEAWRSSGNTIYF
. TRBJ2-5 TRBV7-7 . TGTGCCAGCAGCTCCCAGGGGTACGAGACCCAGTACTTC CASSSQGYETQYF
. TRBJ2-7 TRBV5-1 . TGCGCCAGCAGCAGGTGGACGGAGTACGAGCAGTACTTC CASSRWTEYEQYF
. TRBJ2-3 TRBV14 TRBD2 TGTGCCAGCAGCCAAGAGAAAGCGGGGGGGACGCAGTATTTT CASSQEKAGGTQYF
few TRBJ1-1 TRBV7-2 . TGTGCCAGCAGCTTTAGGTCCGACATGAACACTGAAGCTTTCTTT CASSFRSDMNTEAFF
. TRBJ1-1 TRBV5-8 TRBD1 TGTGCCAGCAGGTTGGGACAGATGCCACCCCTAGGAATGAACACTGAAGCTTTCTTT CASRLGQMPPLGMNTEAFF
. TRBJ1-2 TRBV6-5 TRBD1 TGTGCCAGCAGTTACGTACAGGGGGACTATGGCTACACCTTC CASSYVQGDYGYTF
. TRBJ1-1 TRBV30 TRBD1 TGTGCCTACCAAACCGGGACAGTGAACACTGAAGCTTTCTTT CAYQTGTVNTEAFF
. TRBJ2-1 TRBV6-6 TRBD2 TGTGCCACCCTAAGCGGGGGGCCCTACAATGAGCAGTTCTTC CATLSGGPYNEQFF
. TRBJ2-7 TRBV5-4 . TGTGCCAGCAGCTTGGTGGGCAGGACCTACGAGCAGTACTTC CASSLVGRTYEQYF
. TRBJ1-5 TRBV11-2 . TGTGCCAGCAGCTTCTCGGGGGGCGAAGGACAGCCCCAGCATTTT CASSFSGGEGQPQHF
. TRBJ1-6 TRBV30 . TGTGCCTGCCCCGTGGGGGACCAACCAGGATCAGGTCTGGAGAATTCACCCCTCCACTTT CACPVGDQPGSGLENSPLHF
. TRBJ2-7 TRBV6-5 TRBD2 TGTGCCAGCAGTTACTCAGGGAATAGCGGGCGCTACGAGCAGTACTTC CASSYSGNSGRYEQYF
. TRBJ2-3 TRBV7-7 . TGTGCCAGCAGCTTAGCTGGCGGGGCCGATACGCAGTATTTT CASSLAGGADTQYF
once TRBJ2-2 TRBV18 . TGTGCCAGCTCACCTGGGCAGAACACCGGGGAGCTGTTTTTT CASSPGQNTGELFF
. TRBJ1-5 TRBV30 . TGTGCCTGCTCTCGGGGGGCGCGTCAGCCCCAGCATTTT CACSRGARQPQHF
. TRBJ2-7 TRBV7-9 . TGTGCCAGCAGCGGGTCTCCCGAGCAGTACTTC CASSGSPEQYF
. TRBJ1-2 TRBV5-4 TRBD1 TGTGCCAGCAGCAAGGACAGGGGCTATGGCTACACCTTC CASSKDRGYGYTF
once TRBJ1-2 TRBV30 TRBD1 TGTGCCTGGGACAACCTTAGGACAGGGGGTATCTCTAACTATGGCTACACCTTC CAWDNLRTGGISNYGYTF
. TRBJ1-1 TRBV2 . TGTGCCAGCAGTGCAGGACACAGGCGGAACACTGAAGCTTTCTTT CASSAGHRRNTEAFF
. TRBJ1-2 TRBV2 TRBD1 TGTGCCAGCAGAGCGACAGGGGGCCGCTATGGCTACACCTTC CASRATGGRYGYTF
. TRBJ2-7 TRBV2 TRBD1 TGTGCCAGCAGGGGGACAGGTCTGTCCGAGCAGTACTTC CASRGTGLSEQYF
. TRBJ2-3 TRBV7-6 . TGTGCCAGCAGCCCCTCTCAGGAGAGCACAGATACGCAGTATTTT CASSPSQESTDTQYF
. TRBJ1-4 TRBV27 TRBD1 TGTGCCAGCAGTTTATTTTACCCAGACAGGGAGGAGGAAAAACTGTTTTTT CASSLFYPDREEEKLFF